This T cell receptor (beta chain) derives from a study of CD8+ T cells in alopecia areata. Study results and caveats: Lesional scalp displayed greater clonality than normal scalp, most notably in alopecia totalis/universalis.

Following RNA extraction, reverse transcription yielded cDNA that acted as the sequencing template. Clones were read by immunoSEQ multiplex PCR, and TCRdb kept only the in-frame ones, dropping some. This repertoire shows 55,000 to 70,000 clones, 45% to 55% found once; its top ten account for approximately 17%. The CDR3 covers 14 residues. V was cut by 3 bases and J by 4 bases, with 15 bases left in between. From germline, CDR1 is SQVTM and CDR2 ANQGSEA. Peripheral blood and lesional scalp punch biopsies were taken from alopecia areata patients. This clone was recorded only once. Its antigen is still unknown.

Specimen: CD8+ T cells sorted from blood, collected at week 0. This TCR derives from a human donor with alopecia areata. This chain joins TRBV29-1 and TRBJ1-2; a possible D gene is TRBD1 (5 bases). For the CDR3, the DNA is TGCAGCGTTGATGGATTTAGGGGTGGCTATGGCTACACCTTC. It specifies CSVDGFRGGYGYTF.